These T cell receptor beta chains were read from a single sample in a study of shared clonotypes between healthy human individuals. Assay: immunoSEQ multiplex PCR; the TCRdb copy retains only in-frame clones and omits some. This table has about half a million clones, around 73% appearing once. Sequencing input: PBMCs. The origin of the receptors is a woman aged 40-49 years in good health. Some clones in this sample may be carry-over from other donors' samples. The conserved cysteine and the conserved F or W are not part of the CDR3 here. A D gene is named only where the DNA matches it firmly.

TRBD1	TRBV6-5	TRBJ2-7	13	ASKMGSTGYREQY
TRBD2	TRBV18	TRBJ2-1	13	ASSPGREIVDEQF
TRBD2	TRBV11-2	TRBJ2-7	12	ASRQAGGVYEQY
-	TRBV7-2	TRBJ2-3	13	ASSLADGSWDTQY
TRBD1	TRBV6-5	TRBJ2-7	12	ASSYGDRAYEQY
TRBD2	TRBV25-1	TRBJ2-7	16	ASIPGTGGTSGTYEQY
-	TRBV6-4	TRBJ1-1	11	ASRTESGSEAF
TRBD1	TRBV7-6	TRBJ1-2	11	ASSPGGAFGYT
-	TRBV7-9	TRBJ1-5	11	ASSLRGNQPQH
-	TRBV7-2	TRBJ2-7	13	ASSVQPLLAYEQY
-	TRBV2	TRBJ2-5	12	ASSAREAQETQY
-	TRBV6-6	TRBJ2-1	10	ASTPGYNEQF
TRBD1	TRBV6-5	TRBJ1-2	12	ASSKAGTDYGYT
TRBD1	TRBV4-3	TRBJ2-1	15	ASSQDRDSAGYNEQF
TRBD2	TRBV28	TRBJ2-3	14	ASSQPRAGGGDTQY
TRBD2	TRBV11-2	TRBJ2-1	16	ASSLARTSGLRGNEQF
-	TRBV10-3	TRBJ2-2	12	AIRPMYEAGELF
-	TRBV5-4	TRBJ1-4	12	ASSLTGVNEKLF
-	TRBV10-1	TRBJ2-7	13	ASSESEDSGYEQY
TRBD1	TRBV18	TRBJ2-7	12	ASSPRQGRYEQY
TRBD1	TRBV5-1	TRBJ1-2	13	ASRPGTGVNYGYT
-	TRBV5-5	TRBJ1-2	13	ASSLDGGPYYGYT
-	TRBV18	TRBJ1-1	10	ASSPPTGEAF
-	TRBV5-5	TRBJ2-2	10	ASSLTGGELF
-	TRBV30	TRBJ2-2	13	AWRGGVSGTGELF
-	TRBV11-3	TRBJ2-1	13	ASSLGSSSYNEQF
-	TRBV6-4	TRBJ2-2	11	ASSGSVDGELF
TRBD2	TRBV7-2	TRBJ2-7	13	ASSLFGGNFYEQY
TRBD2	TRBV11-3	TRBJ2-1	10	ASSGLAGQQF
-	TRBV30	-	11	AWSVGRAYEQY
-	TRBV7-2	TRBJ1-3	13	ASSSPGGEGNTIY
-	TRBV5-4	TRBJ2-3	13	ASSLLGELGDTQY
-	TRBV15	TRBJ2-7	13	ATSRDPRISYEQY
TRBD1	TRBV10-2	TRBJ2-2	14	ASSESRDRGSGELF
-	TRBV28	TRBJ2-2	11	ASSRVGSGELF
TRBD1	TRBV5-1	TRBJ2-1	12	ASSLGTGANEQF
-	TRBV9	TRBJ2-7	12	ASSSRGQSYEQY
-	TRBV2	TRBJ1-5	11	ASSGEVNQPQH
-	TRBV10-3	TRBJ1-1	11	AISELVSSEAF
-	TRBV5-1	TRBJ1-5	14	ASSLGGDPANQPQH
-	TRBV27	TRBJ2-7	12	ASSLLSGEGEQY
-	TRBV11-1	TRBJ2-1	10	ASSLGGVEQF
TRBD1	TRBV5-8	TRBJ2-7	13	ASISLGTVSYEQY
TRBD1	TRBV7-6	TRBJ1-2	10	ASSVGQASYT
TRBD2	TRBV19	TRBJ2-1	14	ASARRTSGSWNEQF
-	TRBV18	TRBJ2-5	12	ASSPGPNPSAQY
-	TRBV7-2	TRBJ2-7	11	ASSAAFSYEQY
-	TRBV4-3	-	14	ASSQDYSSPTLEQY
-	TRBV9	TRBJ1-2	12	ASSEGTRDGGYT
-	TRBV19	TRBJ1-1	14	ASSILTGTPNTEAF
TRBD2	TRBV7-4	TRBJ2-3	13	ASSFGPGGQHTQY
TRBD2	TRBV7-8	TRBJ2-7	14	ASSSGAGAIVYEQY
TRBD1	TRBV10-3	TRBJ2-7	10	AITGQGNEQY